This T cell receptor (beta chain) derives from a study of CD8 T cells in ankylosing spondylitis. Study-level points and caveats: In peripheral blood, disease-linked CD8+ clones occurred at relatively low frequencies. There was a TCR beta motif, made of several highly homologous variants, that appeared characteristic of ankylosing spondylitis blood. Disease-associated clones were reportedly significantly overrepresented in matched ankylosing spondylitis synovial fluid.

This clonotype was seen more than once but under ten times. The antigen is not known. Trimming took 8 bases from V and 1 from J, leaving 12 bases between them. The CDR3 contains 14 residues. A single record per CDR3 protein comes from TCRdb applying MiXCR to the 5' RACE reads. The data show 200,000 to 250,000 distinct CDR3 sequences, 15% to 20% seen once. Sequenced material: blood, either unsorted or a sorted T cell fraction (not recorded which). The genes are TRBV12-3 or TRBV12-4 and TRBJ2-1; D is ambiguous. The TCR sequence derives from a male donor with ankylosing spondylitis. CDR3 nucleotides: TGTGCCAGCTGGACGGGCGGTTCCTACAATGAGCAGTTCTTC. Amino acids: CASWTGGSYNEQFF.